One T cell receptor beta chain is described in this entry. The entry originates in a study of OX40 agonist ivuxolimab in advanced cancers. Generated by immunoSEQ multiplex PCR, the TCRdb table keeps only in-frame clones and is missing some. In the table there are about 61,000 clones, 85% to 90% of which are singletons. Trimming removed 6 bases from V and 7 bases from J; junction bases left unmatched: 8. CDR3 length: 15 residues. The V gene's germline CDR1 is KGHSH and CDR2 LQKENI. This rearrangement joins TRBV18 to TRBJ2-3; 12 bases fit TRBD2. The material was CD4+ or CD8+ T cells sorted from blood, obtained in a trial of the OX40 agonist ivuxolimab. This TCR was sampled from an adult with an advanced solid tumor such as melanoma, head and neck, liver or kidney cancer. The CDR3 region has the DNA TGTGCCAGCTCCCCCGGGACTAGCGGGCCTCATACGCAGTATTTT. Protein: CASSPGTSGPHTQYF.